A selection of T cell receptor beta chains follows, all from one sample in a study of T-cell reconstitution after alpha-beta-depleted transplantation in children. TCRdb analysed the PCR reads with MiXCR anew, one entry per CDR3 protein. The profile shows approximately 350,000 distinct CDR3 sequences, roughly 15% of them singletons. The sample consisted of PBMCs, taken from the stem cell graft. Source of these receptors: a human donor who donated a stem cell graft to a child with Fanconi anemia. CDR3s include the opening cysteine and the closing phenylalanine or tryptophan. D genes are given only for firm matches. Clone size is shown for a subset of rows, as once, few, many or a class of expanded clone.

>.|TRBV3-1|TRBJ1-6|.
CASSQPRMNSPLHF
TGTGCCAGCAGCCAACCCAGAATGAATTCACCCCTCCACTTT
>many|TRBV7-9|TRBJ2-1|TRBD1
CASSLTAAGGYDEQFF
TGTGCCAGCAGCTTAACGGCTGCAGGGGGCTACGATGAGCAGTTCTTC
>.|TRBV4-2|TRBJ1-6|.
CASSPGSGRLNSPLHF
TGTGCCAGCAGCCCAGGATCAGGACGTCTTAATTCACCCCTCCACTTT
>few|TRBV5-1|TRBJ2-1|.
CASSFTGLSIGGEQFF
TGCGCCAGCAGCTTTACGGGACTATCCATAGGGGGTGAGCAGTTCTTC
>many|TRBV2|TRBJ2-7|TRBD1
CASSEGTGDSEQYF
TGTGCCAGCAGTGAAGGGACAGGGGATTCCGAGCAGTACTTC
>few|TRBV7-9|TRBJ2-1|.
CASGLGGMGNEQFF
TGTGCCAGCGGCTTGGGGGGAATGGGGAATGAGCAGTTCTTC
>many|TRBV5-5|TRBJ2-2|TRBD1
CASSLDRAGELFF
TGTGCCAGCAGCCTCGACAGGGCCGGGGAGCTGTTTTTT
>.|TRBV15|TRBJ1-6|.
CATSRDWGTDSPLHF
TGTGCCACCAGCAGAGATTGGGGGACCGATTCACCCCTCCACTTT
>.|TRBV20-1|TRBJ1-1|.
CSAHPIIGGDEAFF
TGCAGTGCCCACCCGATTATCGGAGGGGACGAGGCTTTCTTT
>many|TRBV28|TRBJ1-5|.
CASSWGREYQPQHF
TGTGCCAGCAGTTGGGGCAGGGAATATCAGCCCCAGCATTTT
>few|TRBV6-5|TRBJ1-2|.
CASSSTGRASGYTF
TGTGCCAGCAGTTCTACAGGGAGGGCAAGTGGCTACACCTTC
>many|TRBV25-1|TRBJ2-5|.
CASSEYIPAGTQYF
TGTGCCAGCAGTGAATATATACCAGCTGGCACCCAGTACTTC
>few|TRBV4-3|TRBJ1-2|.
CASSQVTDNYGYTF
TGCGCCAGCAGCCAGGTCACGGATAACTATGGCTACACCTTC
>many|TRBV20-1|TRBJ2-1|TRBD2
CSARGSGASYNEQFF
TGCAGTGCTAGAGGGAGCGGGGCATCCTACAATGAGCAGTTCTTC
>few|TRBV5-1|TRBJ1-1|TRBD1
CASSNPSGGYTEAFF
TGCGCCAGCAGCAATCCCTCAGGGGGATACACTGAAGCTTTCTTT
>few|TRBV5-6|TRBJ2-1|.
CASSLETSRASRVQFF
TGTGCCAGCAGCTTGGAGACGTCTAGGGCGAGCAGGGTGCAGTTCTTC
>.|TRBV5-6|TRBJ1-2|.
CASSLGTLNYGYTF
TGTGCCAGCAGCTTGGGGACACTGAACTATGGCTACACCTTC
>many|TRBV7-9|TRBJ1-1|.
CASSSATEAFF
TGTGCCAGCAGCTCCGCTACTGAAGCTTTCTTT
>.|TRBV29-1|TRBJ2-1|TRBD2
CSVEAPSGGRFYNEQFF
TGCAGCGTTGAAGCTCCGAGCGGGGGCCGGTTCTACAATGAGCAGTTCTTC
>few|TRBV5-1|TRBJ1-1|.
CASSMTARGTEAFF
TGCGCCAGCAGCATGACAGCCCGGGGGACTGAAGCTTTCTTT
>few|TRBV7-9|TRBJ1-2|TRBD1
CASSFPQGVEYGYTF
TGTGCCAGCAGCTTTCCCCAGGGGGTAGAGTATGGCTACACCTTC
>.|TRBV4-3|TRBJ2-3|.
CASSQGGGRPVGTDTQYF
TGCGCCAGCAGCCAAGGAGGTGGACGGCCTGTCGGCACAGATACGCAGTATTTT
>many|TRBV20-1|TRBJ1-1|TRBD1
CSASDRGNTEAFF
TGCAGTGCTTCGGACAGGGGCAACACTGAAGCTTTCTTT
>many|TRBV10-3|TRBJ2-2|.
CAISESGEIGELFF
TGTGCCATCAGTGAGTCGGGAGAAATCGGGGAGCTGTTTTTT
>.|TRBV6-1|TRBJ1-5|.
CASSYTGQPQHF
TGTGCCAGCAGTTATACAGGGCAGCCCCAGCATTTT
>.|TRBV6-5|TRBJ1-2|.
CASSLRGQGYGYTF
TGTGCCAGCAGTTTACGGGGGCAGGGCTATGGCTACACCTTC
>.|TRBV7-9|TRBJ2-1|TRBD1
CASSYSLAGAGGEFF
TGTGCCAGCAGCTACTCCCTGGCCGGGGCAGGGGGCGAATTCTTC
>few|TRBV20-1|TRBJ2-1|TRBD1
CSAFTGGRPNEQFF
TGCAGTGCCTTTACAGGGGGACGTCCCAATGAGCAGTTCTTC
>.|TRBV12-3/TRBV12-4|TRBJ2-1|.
CASSPLDESSYNEQFF
TGTGCCAGCAGTCCCCTGGACGAGAGCTCCTACAATGAGCAGTTCTTC
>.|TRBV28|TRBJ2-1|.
CASSSEGPNYNEQFF
TGTGCCAGCAGTTCGGAGGGACCAAATTACAATGAGCAGTTCTTC
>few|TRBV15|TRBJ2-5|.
CATSRDIAGSGETQYF
TGTGCCACCAGCAGAGATATCGCAGGGTCCGGTGAGACCCAGTACTTC
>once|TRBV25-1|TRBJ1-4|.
CASRQGNNEKLFF
TGTGCCAGCAGGCAGGGAAACAATGAAAAACTGTTTTTT